This TCR beta chain comes out of a study of cytomegalovirus exposure and HLA in healthy donors. Study conclusions and caveats: The majority of CMV-associated TCR beta chains were reported as apparently HLA-restricted in a later analysis. Sequencing depth roughly uniform across donors was assumed in presence/absence analyses.

A multiplex PCR was run with 60 Vbeta primers and 13 Jbeta primers. Sequenced by immunoSEQ multiplex PCR; TCRdb stores in-frame clones only, minus some. The sample includes some 150,000 clones, 70% to 80% of them seen just once. Between the trimmed V and J ends, which lost 7 bases and 4 bases, there was a span of 7 bases. CDR1 and CDR2 (germline): SNHLY, FYNNEI. This CDR3 has 11 amino acids. As concerns this clone: Its antigen is as yet unknown.

Sequenced material: PBMCs. This clonotype was sampled from a man aged 35 to 55 in good health and CMV-seronegative. V usage is TRBV2 and J usage is TRBJ1-1; D ambiguous. For the CDR3, the DNA is TGTGCCAGCATTACGGGCACTGAAGCTTTCTTT. It codes for CASITGTEAFF.